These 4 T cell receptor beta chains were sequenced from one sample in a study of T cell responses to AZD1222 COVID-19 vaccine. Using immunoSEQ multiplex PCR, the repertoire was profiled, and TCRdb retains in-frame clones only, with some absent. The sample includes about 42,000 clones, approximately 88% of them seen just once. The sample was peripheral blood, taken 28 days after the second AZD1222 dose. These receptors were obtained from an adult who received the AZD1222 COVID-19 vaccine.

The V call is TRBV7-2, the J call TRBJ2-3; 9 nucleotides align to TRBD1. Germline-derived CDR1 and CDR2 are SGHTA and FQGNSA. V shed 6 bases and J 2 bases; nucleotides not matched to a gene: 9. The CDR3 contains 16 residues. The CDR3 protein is CASRDPTGGFTDTQYF. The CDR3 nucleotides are TGTGCCAGCAGAGATCCTACAGGGGGCTTCACAGATACGCAGTATTTT.

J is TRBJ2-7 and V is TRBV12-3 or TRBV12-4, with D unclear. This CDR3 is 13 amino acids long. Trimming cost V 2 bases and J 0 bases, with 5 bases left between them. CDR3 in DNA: TGTGCCAGCAGTTTATGGAGCTCCTACGAGCAGTACTTC. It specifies CASSLWSSYEQYF.

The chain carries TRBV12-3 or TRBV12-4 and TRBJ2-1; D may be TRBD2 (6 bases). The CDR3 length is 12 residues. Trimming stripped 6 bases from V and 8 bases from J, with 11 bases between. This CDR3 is CASSWTNDEQFF. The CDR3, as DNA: TGTGCCAGCAGCTGGACTAATGATGAGCAGTTCTTC.

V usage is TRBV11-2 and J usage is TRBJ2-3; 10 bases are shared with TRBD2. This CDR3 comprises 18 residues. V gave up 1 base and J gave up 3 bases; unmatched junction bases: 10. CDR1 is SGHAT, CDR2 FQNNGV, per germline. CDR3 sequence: CASSLVGLAGARTDTQYF. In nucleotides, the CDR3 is TGTGCCAGCAGCTTAGTAGGGCTAGCGGGAGCGAGGACAGATACGCAGTATTTT.